The entry below gives a single T cell receptor (beta chain) sequence along with its context. This clone was recorded once. Its target antigen remains unknown. One base away there is no much larger clone; base qualities are not given. The sample holds other DNA sequences that translate to the same CDR3. Using the deep immunoSEQ assay, multiplex PCR amplified TCR CDR3 regions from genomic DNA. Extracted genomic DNA from each cell subset was spread evenly across all wells of several immunoSEQ 96-well plates, with each plate serving as a replicate. For sorted subsets, each replicate PCR was loaded with 200 ng genomic DNA, equivalent to 30,000 or so T cell genomes. Purified libraries were quantified with a Qubit 3.0 fluorometer, sized on a Bioanalyzer 2100, and re-quantified with the KAPA Library Quantification kit. Every immunoSEQ 96-well plate was sequenced on a dedicated single-read 150-cycle Illumina NextSeq 550 flow cell. The study's processing was this. The immunoSEQ output contained only junctional sequences without quality scores, so filtering could not match that applied to full-length reads. To assign V/J genes and CDR3, sequences were annotated against IMGT germline references using PyIR, a Python wrapper for IgBLAST v1.9. Any read was removed if the V/J assignment was weak (E-value above 1e-6), the CDR3 was missing, or the read contained stop codons, out-of-frame junctions, or ambiguous translated residues. A V3J clonotype was defined by an identical inferred V gene, J gene, and CDR3 amino acid sequence. To compute the percentage overlap between repertoires, the number of shared unique clonotypes was divided by the size of the smaller repertoire. Richness of each repertoire was evaluated using RTK rarefaction, the Chao1 estimator, and Recon v2.1 estimates of unobserved clonotypes. For all TCRbeta clonotypes obtained by the gDNA method from several donors, generation probabilities were computed with OLGA. In TCRdb, the immuneACCESS table is reduced to in-frame sequences with V and J assigned. These tables do not hold every clone; where another copy was compared, an unresolved V gene accounts for under half, and the others remain unexplained. D and trimming come from the DNA, and the V and J calls and clone size come from that table. For this sample the table gives around 350,000 clones, of which roughly 70% were detected only once. The top ten clones comprise around 9.3% of the sample.

Healthy HIV-negative adults with no recently reported acute infections or vaccinations were included as donors. Every donor was a Caucasian adult living in Nashville, Tennessee, USA. CD4+ T cells were enriched by magnetic negative selection; naive cells were then positively selected on CD45RA, and the negative fraction formed the memory subset. Blood was obtained by leukapheresis, after which PBMCs were separated by Ficoll-Histopaque density gradient centrifugation and cryopreserved in liquid nitrogen vapor phase. Analytical flow cytometry was used to check the purity and quantity of every magnetically sorted T cell population. Genomic DNA was isolated from every sorted fraction and measured by UV absorbance on a Nanodrop 2000c. The data originate from a study of shared clonotypes between healthy human individuals (dated by TCRdb to the early 2020s). Context from the whole study: The cohort included a few men and a couple of women between 18 and 49 years of age. For each donor, three plates each were used for CD4 naive and CD4 memory, two plates were used for CD8 naive, and one plate was used for CD8 memory. Each donor's leukapheresis produced roughly between about 0.9 and 9.5 billion PBMCs. Libraries were prepared and TCR repertoires were sequenced by different laboratories using diverse techniques, in order to increase sequencing depth and limit assay-specific biases. To estimate repertoire size and how much clonotypes are shared between individuals, the study performed deep sequencing of blood TCR repertoires from a handful of healthy adults.

The study at large found these results: Estimated clonotype richness was generally larger for naive than for memory subsets. Incomplete sequencing was indicated by rarefaction of sorted-subset datasets, despite the large sequencing depth. Sampling was limited to blood, and TCR repertoires in tissue likely differ from TCR repertoires in blood. Compared with non-shared clonotypes, the clonotypes found in all four sorted-subset donors had higher generation probabilities. Pairwise subsampling indicated that sequencing depth was expected to affect the degree of clonotype sharing among donors. About 5% of naive CD4, 3.5% of naive CD8, 2.3% of memory CD4, and more than 0.35% of memory CD8 clonotypes were shared across a few donors. The genetic and exposure-history diversity represented was limited by the small number of donors.

Specimen: memory CD4+ T cells sorted from blood. According to the study, the label for this sample's cell subset or site signals: CD45RA-negative fraction. This clonotype originated in a young man in good health.

The CDR3 loop reads CASRLSYEQYF. Here is the DNA: TGTGCCAGCAGGCTCTCCTACGAGCAGTACTTC. The chain is assembled from TRBV6-6 and TRBJ2-7; confidence is insufficient to name the D gene. V gives up 6 bases and J gives up 0 bases, and the segment between their germline ends measures 3 bases. From cysteine to phenylalanine, the CDR3 is 11 amino acids long. Only CDR3 DNA is held: 33 bases, read in frame from base 1. Taken from the germline V gene (reference sequence), the CDR1 and CDR2 loops are MNHNY and SVGAGI.